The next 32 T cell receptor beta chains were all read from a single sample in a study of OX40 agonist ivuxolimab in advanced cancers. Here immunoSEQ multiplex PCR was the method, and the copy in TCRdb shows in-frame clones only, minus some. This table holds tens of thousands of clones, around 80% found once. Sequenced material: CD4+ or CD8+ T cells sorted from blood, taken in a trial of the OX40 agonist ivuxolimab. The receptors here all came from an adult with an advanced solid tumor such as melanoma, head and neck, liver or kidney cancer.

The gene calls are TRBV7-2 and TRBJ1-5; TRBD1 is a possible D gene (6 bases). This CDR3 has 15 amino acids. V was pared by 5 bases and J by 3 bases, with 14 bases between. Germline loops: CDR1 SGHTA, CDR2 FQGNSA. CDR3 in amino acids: CASSAQGFPNQPQHF. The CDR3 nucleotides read TGTGCCAGCAGCGCCCAGGGGTTCCCCAATCAGCCCCAGCATTTT.

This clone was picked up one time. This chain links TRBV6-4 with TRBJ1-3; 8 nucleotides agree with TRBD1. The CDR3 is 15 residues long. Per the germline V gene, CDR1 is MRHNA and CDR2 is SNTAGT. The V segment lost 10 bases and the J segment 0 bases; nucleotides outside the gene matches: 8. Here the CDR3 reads CAKPTGVCSGNTIYF. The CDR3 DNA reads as TGTGCCAAGCCGACAGGGGTTTGCTCTGGAAACACCATATATTTT.

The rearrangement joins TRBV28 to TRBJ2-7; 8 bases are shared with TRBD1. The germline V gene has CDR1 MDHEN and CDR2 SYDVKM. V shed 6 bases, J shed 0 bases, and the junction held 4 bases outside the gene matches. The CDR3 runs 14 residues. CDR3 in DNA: TGTGCCAGCAGCTCAGGGGGCATCTCCTACGAGCAGTACTTC. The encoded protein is CASSSGGISYEQYF.

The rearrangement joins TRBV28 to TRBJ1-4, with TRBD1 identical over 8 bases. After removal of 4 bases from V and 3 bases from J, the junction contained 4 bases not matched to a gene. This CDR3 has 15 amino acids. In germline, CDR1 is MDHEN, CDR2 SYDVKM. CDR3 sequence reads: CASSSVTGANEKLFF. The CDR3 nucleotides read TGTGCCAGCAGTTCCGTGACAGGGGCTAATGAAAAACTGTTTTTT. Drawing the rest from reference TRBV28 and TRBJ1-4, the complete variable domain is DVKVTQSSRYLVKRTGEKVFLECVQDMDHENMFWYRQDPGLGLRLIYFSYDVKMKEKGDIPEGYSVSREKKERFSLILESASTNQTSMYLCASSSVTGANEKLFFGSGTQLSVL.

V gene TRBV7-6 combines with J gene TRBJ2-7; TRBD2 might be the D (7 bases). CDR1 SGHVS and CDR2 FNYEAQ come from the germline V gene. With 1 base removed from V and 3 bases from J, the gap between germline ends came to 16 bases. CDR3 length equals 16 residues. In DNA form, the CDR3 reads TGTGCCAGCAGCTTAGAAGGGGGAGCGGGGATCTACGAGCAGTACTTC. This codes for CASSLEGGAGIYEQYF.

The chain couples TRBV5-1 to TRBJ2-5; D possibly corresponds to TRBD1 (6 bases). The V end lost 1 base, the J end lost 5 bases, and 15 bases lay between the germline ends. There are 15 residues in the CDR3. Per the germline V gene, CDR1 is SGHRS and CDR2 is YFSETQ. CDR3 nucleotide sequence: TGCGCCAGCAGCTTGTCCCAGGGGAGTGGGGAGACCCAGTACTTC. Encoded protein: CASSLSQGSGETQYF. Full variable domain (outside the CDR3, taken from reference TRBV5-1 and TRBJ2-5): KAGVTQTPRYLIKTRGQQVTLSCSPISGHRSVSWYQQTPGQGLQFLFEYFSETQRNKGNFPGRFSGRQFSNSRSEMNVSTLELGDSALYLCASSLSQGSGETQYFGPGTRLLVL.

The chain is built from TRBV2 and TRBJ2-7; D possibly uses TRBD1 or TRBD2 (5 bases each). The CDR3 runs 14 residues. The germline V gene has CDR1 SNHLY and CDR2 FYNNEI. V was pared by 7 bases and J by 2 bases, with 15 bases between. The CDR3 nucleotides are TGTGCCAGCACTTTGAGGGGCGAAGCCTACGAGCAGTACTTC. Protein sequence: CASTLRGEAYEQYF. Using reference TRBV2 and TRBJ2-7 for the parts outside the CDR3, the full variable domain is EPEVTQTPSHQVTQMGQEVILRCVPISNHLYFYWYRQILGQKVEFLVSFYNNEISEKSEIFDDQFSVERPDGSNFTLKIRSTKLEDSAMYFCASTLRGEAYEQYFGPGTRLTVT.

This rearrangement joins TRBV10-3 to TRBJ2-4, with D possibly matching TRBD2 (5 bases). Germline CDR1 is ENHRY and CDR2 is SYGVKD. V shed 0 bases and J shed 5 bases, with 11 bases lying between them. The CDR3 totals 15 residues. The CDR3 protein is CAISESAGTENIQYF. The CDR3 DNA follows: TGTGCCATCAGTGAGTCCGCGGGTACCGAAAACATTCAGTACTTC.

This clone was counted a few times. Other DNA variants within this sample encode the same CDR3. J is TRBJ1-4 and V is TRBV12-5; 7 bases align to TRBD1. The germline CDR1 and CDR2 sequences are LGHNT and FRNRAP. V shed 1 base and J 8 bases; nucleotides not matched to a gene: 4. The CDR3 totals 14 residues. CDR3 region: CASGLGQGDEKLFF. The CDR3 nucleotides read TGTGCTAGTGGTTTGGGTCAGGGGGACGAAAAACTGTTTTTT.

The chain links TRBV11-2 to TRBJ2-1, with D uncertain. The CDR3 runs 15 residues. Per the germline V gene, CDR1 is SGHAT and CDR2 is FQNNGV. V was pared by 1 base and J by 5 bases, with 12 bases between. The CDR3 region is CASSLGLVSHNEQFF. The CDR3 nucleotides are TGTGCCAGCAGCTTAGGGCTGGTTTCCCACAATGAGCAGTTCTTC.

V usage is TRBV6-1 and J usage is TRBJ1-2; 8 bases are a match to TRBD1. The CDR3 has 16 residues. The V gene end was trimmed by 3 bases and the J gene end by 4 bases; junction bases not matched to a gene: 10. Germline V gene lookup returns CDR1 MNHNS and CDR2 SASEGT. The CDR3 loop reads CASSEAGGGPGYGYTF. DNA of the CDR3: TGTGCCAGCAGTGAGGCAGGGGGCGGACCAGGCTATGGCTACACCTTC.

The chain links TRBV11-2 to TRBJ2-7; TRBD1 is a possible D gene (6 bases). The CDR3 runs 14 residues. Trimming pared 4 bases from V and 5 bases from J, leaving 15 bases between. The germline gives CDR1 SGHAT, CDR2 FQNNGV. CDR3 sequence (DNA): TGTGCCAGCAGCTCAAGACAGGCGACACACGAGCAGTACTTC. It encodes CASSSRQATHEQYF.

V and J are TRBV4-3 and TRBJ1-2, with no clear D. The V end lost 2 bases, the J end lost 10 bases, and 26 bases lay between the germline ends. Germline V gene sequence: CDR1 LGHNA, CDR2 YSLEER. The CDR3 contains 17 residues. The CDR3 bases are TGCGCCAGCAGCCAAACCCGTGATTTGTTTCGGAGATCGTCCTACACCTTC. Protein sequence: CASSQTRDLFRRSSYTF.

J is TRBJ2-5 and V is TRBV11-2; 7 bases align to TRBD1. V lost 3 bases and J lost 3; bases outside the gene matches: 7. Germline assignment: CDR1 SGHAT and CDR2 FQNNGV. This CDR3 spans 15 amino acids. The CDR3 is CASSFSTGTEETQYF. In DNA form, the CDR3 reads TGTGCCAGCAGCTTCTCGACCGGGACAGAAGAGACCCAGTACTTC.

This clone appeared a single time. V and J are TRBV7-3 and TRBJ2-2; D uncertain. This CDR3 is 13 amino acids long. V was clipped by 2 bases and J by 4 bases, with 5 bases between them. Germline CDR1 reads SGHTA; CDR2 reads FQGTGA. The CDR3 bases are TGTGCCAGCAGCTTATATGTCACCGGGGAGCTGTTTTTT. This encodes CASSLYVTGELFF.

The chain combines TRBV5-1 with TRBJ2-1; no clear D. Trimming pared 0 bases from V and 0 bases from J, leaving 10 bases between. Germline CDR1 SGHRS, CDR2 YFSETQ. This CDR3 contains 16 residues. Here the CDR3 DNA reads TGCGCCAGCAGCTTGGAGGGCGATAGCTCCTACAATGAGCAGTTCTTC. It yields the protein CASSLEGDSSYNEQFF.

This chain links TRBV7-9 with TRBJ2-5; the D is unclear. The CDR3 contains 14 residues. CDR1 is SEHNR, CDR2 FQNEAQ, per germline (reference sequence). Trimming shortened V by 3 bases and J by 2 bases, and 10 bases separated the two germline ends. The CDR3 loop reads CASSFGRSQETQYF. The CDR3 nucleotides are TGTGCCAGCAGCTTTGGCAGGAGTCAAGAGACCCAGTACTTC.

This CDR3 reads CASSRLGPGEKLFF. In nucleotides, the CDR3 is TGTGCCAGCAGCCGATTAGGACCTGGGGAAAAACTGTTTTTT. The chain has TRBV5-8 and TRBJ1-4; D not resolved. With 4 bases removed from V and 8 bases from J, the gap between germline ends came to 15 bases. The germline CDR1 and CDR2 sequences are SGHTS and YDEGEE. The CDR3 spans 14 residues.

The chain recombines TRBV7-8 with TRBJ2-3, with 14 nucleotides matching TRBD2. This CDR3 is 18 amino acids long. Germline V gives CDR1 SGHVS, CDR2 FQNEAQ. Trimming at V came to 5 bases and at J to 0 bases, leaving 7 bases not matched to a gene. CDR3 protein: CASSRRGLAGASTDTQYF. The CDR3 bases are TGTGCCAGCAGCCGAAGGGGACTAGCGGGGGCAAGCACAGATACGCAGTATTTT.

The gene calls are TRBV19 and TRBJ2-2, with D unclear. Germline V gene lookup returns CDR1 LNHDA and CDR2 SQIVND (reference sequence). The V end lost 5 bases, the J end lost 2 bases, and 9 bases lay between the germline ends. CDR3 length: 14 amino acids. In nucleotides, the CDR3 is TGTGCCAGTAGTGGTCTGGGCAACACCGGGGAGCTGTTTTTT. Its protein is CASSGLGNTGELFF. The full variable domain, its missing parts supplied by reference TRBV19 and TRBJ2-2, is DGGITQSPKYLFRKEGQNVTLSCEQNLNHDAMYWYRQDPGQGLRLIYYSQIVNDFQKGDIAEGYSVSREKKESFPLTVTSAQKNPTAFYLCASSGLGNTGELFFGEGSRLTVL.

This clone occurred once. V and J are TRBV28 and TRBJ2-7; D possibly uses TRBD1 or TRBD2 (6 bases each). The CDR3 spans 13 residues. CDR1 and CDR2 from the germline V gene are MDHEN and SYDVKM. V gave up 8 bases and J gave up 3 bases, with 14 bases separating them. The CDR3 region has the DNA TGTGCCAGCGGGATAGGAGGGGGCTACGAGCAGTACTTC. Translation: CASGIGGGYEQYF.

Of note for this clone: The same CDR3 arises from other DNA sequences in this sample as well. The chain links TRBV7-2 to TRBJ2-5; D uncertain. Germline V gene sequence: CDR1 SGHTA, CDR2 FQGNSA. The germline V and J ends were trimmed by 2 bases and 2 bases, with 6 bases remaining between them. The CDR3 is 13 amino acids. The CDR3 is CASSLPSQETQYF. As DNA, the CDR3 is TGTGCCAGCAGCTTACCCTCGCAAGAGACCCAGTACTTC.

Written as DNA, the CDR3 is TGTGCCAGCAGTCCCGTAACGGGGGGGAAAGAGACCCAGTACTTC. Translated: CASSPVTGGKETQYF. The V gene is TRBV28, the J gene TRBJ2-5, with 8 bases aligning to TRBD2. Trimming at V came to 5 bases and at J to 3 bases, leaving 8 bases not matched to a gene. This CDR3 spans 15 amino acids. Germline V gives CDR1 MDHEN, CDR2 SYDVKM.

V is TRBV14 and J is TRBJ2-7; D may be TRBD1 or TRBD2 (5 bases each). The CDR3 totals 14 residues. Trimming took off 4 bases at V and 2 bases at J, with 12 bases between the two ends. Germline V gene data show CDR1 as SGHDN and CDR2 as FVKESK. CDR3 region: CASSLRPGPYEQYF. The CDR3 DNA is TGTGCCAGCAGCCTGAGACCGGGGCCCTACGAGCAGTACTTC.

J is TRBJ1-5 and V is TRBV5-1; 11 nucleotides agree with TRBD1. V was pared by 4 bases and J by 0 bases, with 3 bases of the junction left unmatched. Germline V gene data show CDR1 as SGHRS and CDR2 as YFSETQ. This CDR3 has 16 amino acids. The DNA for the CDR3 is TGCGCCAGCAGCAAAGGGACAGGGGGTAGCAATCAGCCCCAGCATTTT. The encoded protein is CASSKGTGGSNQPQHF.

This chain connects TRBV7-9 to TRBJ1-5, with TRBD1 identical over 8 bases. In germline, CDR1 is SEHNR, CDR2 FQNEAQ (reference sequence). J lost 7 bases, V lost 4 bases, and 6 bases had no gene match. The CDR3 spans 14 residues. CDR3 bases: TGTGCCAGCAGCTCGGACAGGGTGTTCCAGCCCCAGCATTTT. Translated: CASSSDRVFQPQHF.

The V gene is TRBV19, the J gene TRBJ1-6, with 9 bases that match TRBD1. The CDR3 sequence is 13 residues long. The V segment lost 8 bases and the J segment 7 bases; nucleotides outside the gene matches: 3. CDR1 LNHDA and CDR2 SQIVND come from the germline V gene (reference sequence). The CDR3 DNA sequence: TGTGCCAGTGGACAGGGGAGGAATTCACCCCTCCACTTT. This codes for CASGQGRNSPLHF.

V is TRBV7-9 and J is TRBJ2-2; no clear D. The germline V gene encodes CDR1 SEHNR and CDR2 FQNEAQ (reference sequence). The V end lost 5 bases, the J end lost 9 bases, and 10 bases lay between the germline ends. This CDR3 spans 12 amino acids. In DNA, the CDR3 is TGTGCCAGCAGCCTACAACCACGGGAGCTGTTTTTT. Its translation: CASSLQPRELFF.

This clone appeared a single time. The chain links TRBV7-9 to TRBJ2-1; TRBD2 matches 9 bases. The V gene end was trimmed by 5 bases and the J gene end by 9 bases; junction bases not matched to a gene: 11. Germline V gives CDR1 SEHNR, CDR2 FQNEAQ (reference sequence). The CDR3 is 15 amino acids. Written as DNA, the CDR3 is TGTGCCAGCAGCCCACGGGGCGGGGGGGCCGGTGAGCAGTTCTTC. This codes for CASSPRGGGAGEQFF. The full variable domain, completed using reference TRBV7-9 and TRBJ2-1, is DTGVSQNPRHKITKRGQNVTFRCDPISEHNRLYWYRQTLGQGPEFLTYFQNEAQLEKSRLLSDRFSAERPKGSFSTLEIQRTEQGDSAMYLCASSPRGGGAGEQFFGPGTRLTVL.

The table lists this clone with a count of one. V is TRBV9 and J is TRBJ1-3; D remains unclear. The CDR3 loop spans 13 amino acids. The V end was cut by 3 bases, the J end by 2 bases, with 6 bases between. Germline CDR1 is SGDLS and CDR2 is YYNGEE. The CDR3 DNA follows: TGTGCCAGCAGCGAGCAGGCTGGAAACACCATATATTTT. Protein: CASSEQAGNTIYF.

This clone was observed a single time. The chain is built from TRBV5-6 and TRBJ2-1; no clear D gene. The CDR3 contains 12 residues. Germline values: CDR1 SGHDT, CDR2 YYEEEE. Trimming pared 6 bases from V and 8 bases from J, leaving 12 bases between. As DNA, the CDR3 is TGTGCCAGCACCACTCGAGACTATGAGCAGTTCTTC. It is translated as CASTTRDYEQFF.

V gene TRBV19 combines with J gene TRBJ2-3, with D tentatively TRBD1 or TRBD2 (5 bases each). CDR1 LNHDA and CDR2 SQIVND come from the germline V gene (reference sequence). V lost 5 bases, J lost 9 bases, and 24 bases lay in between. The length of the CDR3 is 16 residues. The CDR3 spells CASSFGTARQFDTQYF. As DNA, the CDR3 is TGTGCCAGTAGTTTTGGGACCGCTAGGCAATTTGACACGCAGTATTTT.